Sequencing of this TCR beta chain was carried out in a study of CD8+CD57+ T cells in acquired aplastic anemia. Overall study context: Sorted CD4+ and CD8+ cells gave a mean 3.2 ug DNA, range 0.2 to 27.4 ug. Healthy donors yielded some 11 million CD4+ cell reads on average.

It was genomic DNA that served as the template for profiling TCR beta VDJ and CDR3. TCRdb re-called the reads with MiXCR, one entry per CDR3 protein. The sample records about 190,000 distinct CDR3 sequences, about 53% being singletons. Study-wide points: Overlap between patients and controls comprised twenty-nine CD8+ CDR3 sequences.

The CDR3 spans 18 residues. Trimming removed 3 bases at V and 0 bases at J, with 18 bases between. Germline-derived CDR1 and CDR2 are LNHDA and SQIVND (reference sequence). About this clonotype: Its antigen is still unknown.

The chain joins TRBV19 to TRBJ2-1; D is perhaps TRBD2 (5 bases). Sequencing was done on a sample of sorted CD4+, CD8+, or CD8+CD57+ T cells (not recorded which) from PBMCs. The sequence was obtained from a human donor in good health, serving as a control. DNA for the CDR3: TGTGCCAGTAGTATGGGAGTGCGGAACACCTACTCCTACAATGAGCAGTTCTTC. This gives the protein CASSMGVRNTYSYNEQFF.